This is a list of T cell receptor beta chains from one sample in a study of shared clonotypes between healthy human individuals. The protocol was immunoSEQ multiplex PCR, while the TCRdb copy is restricted to in-frame clones and leaves out a portion. The top ten clones hold around 0.11% of a sample with nearly 600,000 clones, roughly 95% of them seen once. Sequenced material: naive CD8+ T cells sorted from blood. The source is a woman aged 30 to 39 in good health. Both conserved end residues are part of each CDR3. D genes are given only for firm matches. Expanded clones are given a class, and other clones once, few, many or no size at all.

V: TRBV7-8
J: TRBJ1-5
D: NA
size: NA
CDR3: CASSQSPTPLTGNQPQHF
DNA: TGTGCCAGCAGTCAATCCCCAACACCCTTGACCGGCAATCAGCCCCAGCATTTT

V: TRBV11-3
J: TRBJ2-7
D: NA
size: NA
CDR3: CASSSTSREQYF
DNA: TGTGCCAGCAGCTCAACGTCGAGGGAGCAGTACTTC

V: TRBV10-3
J: TRBJ2-1
D: NA
size: NA
CDR3: CATTLDLSGNEQFF
DNA: TGTGCCACCACCCTCGATCTTTCCGGCAATGAGCAGTTCTTC

V: TRBV21-1
J: TRBJ1-1
D: NA
size: NA
CDR3: CASSLMKFSQRMNTEAFF
DNA: TGTGCCAGCAGCTTGATGAAGTTCTCCCAAAGGATGAACACTGAAGCTTTCTTT

V: TRBV5-1
J: TRBJ1-1
D: NA
size: once
CDR3: CASSAVGTEGTEAFF
DNA: TGCGCCAGCAGCGCCGTGGGGACCGAGGGCACTGAAGCTTTCTTT

V: TRBV4-1
J: TRBJ1-4
D: TRBD1
size: NA
CDR3: CASSLTGAGEKLFF
DNA: TGCGCCAGCAGCTTGACAGGGGCGGGTGAAAAACTGTTTTTT

V: TRBV7-2
J: TRBJ2-7
D: TRBD1
size: NA
CDR3: CASSSIRDRPYEQYF
DNA: TGTGCCAGCAGCTCTATCCGGGACAGGCCCTACGAGCAGTACTTC

V: TRBV29-1
J: TRBJ2-1
D: NA
size: NA
CDR3: CSVAGLYGSYNEQFF
DNA: TGCAGCGTCGCGGGCCTCTACGGCTCCTACAATGAGCAGTTCTTC

V: TRBV23-1
J: TRBJ1-5
D: NA
size: NA
CDR3: CASSQLGRVRQPQHF
DNA: TGCGCCAGCAGTCAGCTCGGCAGGGTAAGGCAGCCCCAGCATTTT

V: TRBV7-9
J: TRBJ2-7
D: TRBD1
size: NA
CDR3: CASSPPGQSYEQYF
DNA: TGTGCCAGCAGCCCCCCGGGACAGAGTTACGAGCAGTACTTC

V: TRBV4-1
J: TRBJ2-5
D: TRBD1
size: NA
CDR3: CASSHPTGGEGTQYF
DNA: TGCGCCAGCAGCCACCCGACAGGGGGCGAGGGGACCCAGTACTTC

V: TRBV7-6
J: TRBJ2-5
D: NA
size: NA
CDR3: CASSGRGGPGKETQYF
DNA: TGTGCCAGCAGCGGGAGAGGGGGTCCGGGGAAAGAGACCCAGTACTTC

V: TRBV19
J: TRBJ1-2
D: TRBD1
size: NA
CDR3: CASSPGQGYYGYTF
DNA: TGTGCCAGTAGCCCGGGACAGGGGTACTATGGCTACACCTTC

V: TRBV28
J: TRBJ2-7
D: TRBD1
size: NA
CDR3: CASSFPNRGLGEQYF
DNA: TGTGCCAGCAGTTTCCCCAACAGGGGGCTGGGCGAGCAGTACTTC

V: TRBV20-1
J: TRBJ2-1
D: NA
size: NA
CDR3: CSAPYNEQFF
DNA: TGCAGTGCTCCTTACAATGAGCAGTTCTTC

V: TRBV19
J: TRBJ2-7
D: NA
size: NA
CDR3: CASSIGDAYEQYF
DNA: TGTGCCAGTAGTATCGGCGACGCGTACGAGCAGTACTTC

V: TRBV4-1
J: TRBJ1-3
D: NA
size: NA
CDR3: CASSQDLLRAGNTIYF
DNA: TGCGCCAGCAGCCAAGATCTACTTCGGGCAGGAAACACCATATATTTT

V: TRBV7-9
J: TRBJ2-5
D: TRBD2
size: once
CDR3: CASSLAGVETQYF
DNA: TGTGCCAGCAGCCTAGCGGGAGTAGAGACCCAGTACTTC

V: TRBV9
J: TRBJ1-5
D: NA
size: NA
CDR3: CASSLSWGNQPQHF
DNA: TGTGCCAGCAGCCTTTCCTGGGGCAATCAGCCCCAGCATTTT

V: TRBV2
J: TRBJ2-7
D: NA
size: NA
CDR3: CASSGLTYEQYF
DNA: TGTGCCAGCAGTGGTCTAACCTACGAGCAGTACTTC